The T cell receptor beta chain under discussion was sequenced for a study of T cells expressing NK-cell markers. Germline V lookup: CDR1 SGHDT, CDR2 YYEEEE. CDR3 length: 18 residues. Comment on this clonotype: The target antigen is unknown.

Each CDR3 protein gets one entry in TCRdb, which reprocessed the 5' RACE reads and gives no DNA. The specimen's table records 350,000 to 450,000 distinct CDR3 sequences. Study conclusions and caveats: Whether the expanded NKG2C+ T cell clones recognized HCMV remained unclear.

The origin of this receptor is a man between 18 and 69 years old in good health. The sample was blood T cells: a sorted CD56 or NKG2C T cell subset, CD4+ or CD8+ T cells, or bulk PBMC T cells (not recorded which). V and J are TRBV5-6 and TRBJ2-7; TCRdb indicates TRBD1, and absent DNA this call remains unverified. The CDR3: CASSGGTGTPRLLDEQYF.